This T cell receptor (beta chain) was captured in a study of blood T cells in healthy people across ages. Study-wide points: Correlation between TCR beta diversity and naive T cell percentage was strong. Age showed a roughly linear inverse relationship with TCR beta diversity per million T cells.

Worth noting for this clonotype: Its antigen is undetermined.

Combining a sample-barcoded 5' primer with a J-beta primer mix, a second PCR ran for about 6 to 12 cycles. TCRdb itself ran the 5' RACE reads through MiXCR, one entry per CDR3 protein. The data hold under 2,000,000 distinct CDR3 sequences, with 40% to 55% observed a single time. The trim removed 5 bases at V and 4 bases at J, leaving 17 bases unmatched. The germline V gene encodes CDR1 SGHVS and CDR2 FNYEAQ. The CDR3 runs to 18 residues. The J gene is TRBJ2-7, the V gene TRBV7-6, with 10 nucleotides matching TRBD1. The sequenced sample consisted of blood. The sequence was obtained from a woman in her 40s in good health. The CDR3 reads CASSAAGQGPSSSYEQYF. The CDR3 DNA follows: TGTGCCAGCAGCGCCGCGGGACAGGGGCCCTCCTCCTCTTACGAGCAGTACTTC.